This TCR beta chain emerged from a study of T cell responses to AZD1222 COVID-19 vaccine. Per germline, CDR1 LNHDA and CDR2 SQIVND (reference sequence). Trimming took 6 bases from V and 4 from J; bases not matched to a gene: 9. The CDR3 runs 17 residues. About this clone itself: Its antigen remains unidentified.

Study-wide findings and caveats: Vaccine-related CD4 TCRs covered spike, predominating at 160-218 and 743-854. White British people made up most donors, females outnumbered males, and clonal diversity was possibly underestimated.

Data came from immunoSEQ multiplex PCR; TCRdb stores just in-frame clones and leaves some out. The sample lists about 84,000 clones, about 86% occurring once. The gene calls are TRBV19 and TRBJ2-1; TRBD2 matches at 13 bases. This TCR derives from an adult who received the AZD1222 COVID-19 vaccine. This specimen was peripheral blood, taken 28 days after the second AZD1222 dose. CDR3 amino acids: CASRRPGLAGLYNEQFF. In DNA, the CDR3 is TGTGCCAGTAGACGCCCGGGACTAGCGGGACTATACAATGAGCAGTTCTTC.